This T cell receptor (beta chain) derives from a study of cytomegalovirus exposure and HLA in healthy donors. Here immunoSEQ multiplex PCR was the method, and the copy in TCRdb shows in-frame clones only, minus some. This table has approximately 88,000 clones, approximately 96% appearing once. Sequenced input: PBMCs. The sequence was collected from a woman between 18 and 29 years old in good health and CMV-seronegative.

The CDR3 DNA is TGTGCCAGCAGTTTAGCGGGACGGTCGGCGACAACTAATGAAAAACTGTTTTTT. Translating it yields CASSLAGRSATTNEKLFF. The rearrangement links TRBV28 to TRBJ1-4; TRBD1 is a possible D gene (5 bases). The V gene lost 2 bases and the J gene lost 0 bases, with 16 bases spanning the gap. This CDR3 is built from 18 residues. Germline V gene sequence: CDR1 MDHEN, CDR2 SYDVKM. Together with reference TRBV28 and TRBJ1-4, the CDR3 gives the full variable domain: DVKVTQSSRYLVKRTGEKVFLECVQDMDHENMFWYRQDPGLGLRLIYFSYDVKMKEKGDIPEGYSVSREKKERFSLILESASTNQTSMYLCASSLAGRSATTNEKLFFGSGTQLSVL.